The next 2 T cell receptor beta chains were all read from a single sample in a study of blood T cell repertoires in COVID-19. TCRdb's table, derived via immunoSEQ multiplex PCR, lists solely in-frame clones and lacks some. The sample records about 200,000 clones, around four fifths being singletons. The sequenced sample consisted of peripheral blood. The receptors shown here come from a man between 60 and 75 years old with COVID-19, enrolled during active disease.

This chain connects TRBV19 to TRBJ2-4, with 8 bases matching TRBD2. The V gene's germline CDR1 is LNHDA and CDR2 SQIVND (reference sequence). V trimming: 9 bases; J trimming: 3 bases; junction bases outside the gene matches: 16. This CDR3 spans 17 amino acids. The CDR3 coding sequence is TGTGCCAGCCGACGTCGGAGCCGGGGGGGTGACAAAAACATTCAGTACTTC. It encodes CASRRRSRGGDKNIQYF.

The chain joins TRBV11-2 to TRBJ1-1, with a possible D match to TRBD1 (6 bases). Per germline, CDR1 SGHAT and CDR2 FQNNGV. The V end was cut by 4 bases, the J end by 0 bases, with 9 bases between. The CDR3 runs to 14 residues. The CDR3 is CASSYRAMNTEAFF. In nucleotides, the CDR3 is TGTGCCAGCAGCTACAGGGCTATGAACACTGAAGCTTTCTTT. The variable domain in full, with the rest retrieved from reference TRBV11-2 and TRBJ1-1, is EAGVAQSPRYKIIEKRQSVAFWCNPISGHATLYWYQQILGQGPKLLIQFQNNGVVDDSQLPKDRFSAERLKGVDSTLKIQPAKLEDSAVYLCASSYRAMNTEAFFGQGTRLTVV.